This T cell receptor (beta chain) originates from a study of monozygotic twins with inflammatory bowel disease. Study-level points and caveats: Clonotypes shared with others were fewer in IBD patients than in healthy twins, especially with disease activity. Patients received differing immunosuppressive treatments, which may have added variability to their repertoires. Backing was not found for a single strong signal or clonotype associated with IBD.

The input for each TCR library was around 3,200 ng of total RNA. TCRdb reprocessed the 5' RACE reads; each CDR3 protein has one entry and no DNA is given. The sample data list about 150,000 distinct CDR3 sequences. Turning to this clonotype: Its antigen is undetermined.

The receptor was isolated from a human donor with ulcerative colitis or Crohn's disease, or a healthy co-twin of an affected twin (not recorded which). The sequencing sample was made of blood.

The CDR3 is CASGGQVNQPQHF. V usage is TRBV6-6 and J usage is TRBJ1-5; TCRdb outputs TRBD1, but without DNA this stays unchecked. Germline V lookup: CDR1 MNHNY, CDR2 SVGAGI (reference sequence). The CDR3 has 13 residues.